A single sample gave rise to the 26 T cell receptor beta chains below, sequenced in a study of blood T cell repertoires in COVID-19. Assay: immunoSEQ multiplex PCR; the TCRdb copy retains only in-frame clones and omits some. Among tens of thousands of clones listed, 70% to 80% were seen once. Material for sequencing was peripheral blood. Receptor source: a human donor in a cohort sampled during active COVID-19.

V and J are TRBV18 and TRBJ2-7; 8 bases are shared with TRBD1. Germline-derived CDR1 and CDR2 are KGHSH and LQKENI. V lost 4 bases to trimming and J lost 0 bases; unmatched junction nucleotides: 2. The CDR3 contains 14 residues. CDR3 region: CASSRTGSSYEQYF. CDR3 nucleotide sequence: TGTGCCAGCTCACGGACAGGGAGCTCCTACGAGCAGTACTTC.

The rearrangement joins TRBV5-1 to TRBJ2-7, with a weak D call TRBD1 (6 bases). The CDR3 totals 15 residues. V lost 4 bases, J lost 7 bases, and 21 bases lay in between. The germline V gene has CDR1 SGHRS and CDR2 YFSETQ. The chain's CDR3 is CASSPLLNRVQEQYF. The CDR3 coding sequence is TGCGCCAGCAGCCCCCTCCTCAACAGGGTTCAAGAGCAGTACTTC.

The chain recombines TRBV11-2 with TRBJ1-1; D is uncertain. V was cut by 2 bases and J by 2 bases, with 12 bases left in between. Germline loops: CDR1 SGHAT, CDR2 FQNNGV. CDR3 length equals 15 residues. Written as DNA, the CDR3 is TGTGCCAGCAGCTTATTAGGAGGGTTTAACACTGAAGCTTTCTTT. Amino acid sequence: CASSLLGGFNTEAFF.

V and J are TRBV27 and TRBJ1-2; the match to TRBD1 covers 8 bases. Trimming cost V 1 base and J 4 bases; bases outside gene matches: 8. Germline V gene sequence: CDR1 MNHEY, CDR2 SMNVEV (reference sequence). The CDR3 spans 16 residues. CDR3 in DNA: TGTGCCAGCAGTTTATACGGGCAGGGGGCCGGCTATGGCTACACCTTC. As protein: CASSLYGQGAGYGYTF.

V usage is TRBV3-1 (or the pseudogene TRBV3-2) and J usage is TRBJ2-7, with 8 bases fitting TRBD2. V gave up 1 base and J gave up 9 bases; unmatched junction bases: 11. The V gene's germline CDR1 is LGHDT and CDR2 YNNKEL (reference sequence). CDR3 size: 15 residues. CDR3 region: CASSQGRGALLGQYF. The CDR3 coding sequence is TGTGCCAGCAGCCAAGGGCGGGGGGCGCTTCTTGGGCAGTACTTC.

CDR3 sequence (DNA): TGTGCCAGCAGCGTAGATTCCGGAGATACGCAGTATTTT. Its protein product is CASSVDSGDTQYF. The V call is TRBV9, the J call TRBJ2-3; D ambiguous. Germline-derived CDR1 and CDR2 are SGDLS and YYNGEE. The V and J ends lost 0 bases and 5 bases respectively, with 7 bases between them. The CDR3 extends over 13 amino acids.

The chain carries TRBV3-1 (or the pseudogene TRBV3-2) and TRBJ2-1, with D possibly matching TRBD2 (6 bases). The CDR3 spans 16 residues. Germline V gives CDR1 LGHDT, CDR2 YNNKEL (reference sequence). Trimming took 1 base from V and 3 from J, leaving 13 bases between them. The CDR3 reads CASSQGASANYNEQFF. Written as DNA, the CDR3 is TGTGCCAGCAGCCAAGGCGCTAGCGCCAACTACAATGAGCAGTTCTTC.

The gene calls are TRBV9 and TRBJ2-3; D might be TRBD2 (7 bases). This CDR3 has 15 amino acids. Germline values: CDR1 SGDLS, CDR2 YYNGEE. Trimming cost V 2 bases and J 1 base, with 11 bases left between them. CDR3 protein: CASSVRGGGTDTQYF. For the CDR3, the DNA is TGTGCCAGCAGCGTTCGCGGGGGCGGCACAGATACGCAGTATTTT.

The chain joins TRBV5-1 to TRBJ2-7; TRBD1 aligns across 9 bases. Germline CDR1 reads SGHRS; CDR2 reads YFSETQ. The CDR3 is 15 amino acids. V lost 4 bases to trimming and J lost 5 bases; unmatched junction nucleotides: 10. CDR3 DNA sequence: TGCGCCAGCAGCCGCCGCGGACAGGGGAGAGACGAGCAGTACTTC. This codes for CASSRRGQGRDEQYF. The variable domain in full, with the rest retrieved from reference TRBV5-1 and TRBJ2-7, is KAGVTQTPRYLIKTRGQQVTLSCSPISGHRSVSWYQQTPGQGLQFLFEYFSETQRNKGNFPGRFSGRQFSNSRSEMNVSTLELGDSALYLCASSRRGQGRDEQYFGPGTRLTVT.

This CDR3 reads CASSLISSSTDTQYF. The CDR3 nucleotides are TGTGCCAGCAGTTTGATTAGCTCTAGCACAGATACGCAGTATTTT. The chain combines TRBV28 with TRBJ2-3; D remains unclear. V lost 3 bases, J lost 0 bases, and 10 bases lay in between. The CDR3 length is 15 residues. Per germline, CDR1 MDHEN and CDR2 SYDVKM.

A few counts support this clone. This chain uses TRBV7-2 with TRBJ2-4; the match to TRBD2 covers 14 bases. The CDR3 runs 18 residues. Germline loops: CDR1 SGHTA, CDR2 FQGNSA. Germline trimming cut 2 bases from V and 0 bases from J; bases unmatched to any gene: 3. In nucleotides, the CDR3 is TGTGCCAGCAGCTTACAAGGACTAGCGGGGGGAGCCAAAAACATTCAGTACTTC. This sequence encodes CASSLQGLAGGAKNIQYF.

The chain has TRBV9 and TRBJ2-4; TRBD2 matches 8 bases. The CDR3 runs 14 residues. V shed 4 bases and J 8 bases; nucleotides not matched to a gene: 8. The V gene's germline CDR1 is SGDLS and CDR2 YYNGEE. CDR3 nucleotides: TGTGCCAGCAGCACAAGCGGGAGAACGGACATTCAGTACTTC. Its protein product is CASSTSGRTDIQYF.

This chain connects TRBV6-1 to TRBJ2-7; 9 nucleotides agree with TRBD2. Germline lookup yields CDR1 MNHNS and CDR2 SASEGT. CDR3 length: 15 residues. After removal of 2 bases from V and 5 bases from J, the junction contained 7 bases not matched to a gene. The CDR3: CASSESLAGVHEQYF. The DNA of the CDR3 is TGTGCCAGCAGTGAAAGCTTAGCGGGAGTCCACGAGCAGTACTTC.

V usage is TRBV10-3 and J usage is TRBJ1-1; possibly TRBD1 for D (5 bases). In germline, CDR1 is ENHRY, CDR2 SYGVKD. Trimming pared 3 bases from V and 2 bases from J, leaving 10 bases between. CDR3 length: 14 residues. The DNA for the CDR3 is TGTGCCATCAGTGACCGAGACAGCAACACTGAAGCTTTCTTT. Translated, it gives CAISDRDSNTEAFF.

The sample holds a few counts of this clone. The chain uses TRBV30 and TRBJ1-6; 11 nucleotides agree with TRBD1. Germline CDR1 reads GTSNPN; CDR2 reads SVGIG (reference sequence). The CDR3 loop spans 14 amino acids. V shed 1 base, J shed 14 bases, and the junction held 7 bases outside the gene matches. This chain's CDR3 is CAWSGTGGPWTLHF. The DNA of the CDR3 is TGTGCCTGGAGTGGGACAGGGGGCCCATGGACCCTCCACTTT.

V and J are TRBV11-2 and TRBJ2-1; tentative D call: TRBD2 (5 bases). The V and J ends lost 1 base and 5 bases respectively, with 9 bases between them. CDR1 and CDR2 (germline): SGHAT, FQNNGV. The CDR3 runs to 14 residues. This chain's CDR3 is CASSLASSDNEQFF. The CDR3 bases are TGTGCCAGCAGCTTAGCTAGCTCGGACAATGAGCAGTTCTTC.

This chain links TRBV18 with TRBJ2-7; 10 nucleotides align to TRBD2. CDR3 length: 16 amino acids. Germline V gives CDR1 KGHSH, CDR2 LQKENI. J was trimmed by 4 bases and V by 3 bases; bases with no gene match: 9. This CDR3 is CASSPEFQREGYEQYF. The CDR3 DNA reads TGTGCCAGCTCACCTGAGTTCCAGCGGGAGGGGTACGAGCAGTACTTC.

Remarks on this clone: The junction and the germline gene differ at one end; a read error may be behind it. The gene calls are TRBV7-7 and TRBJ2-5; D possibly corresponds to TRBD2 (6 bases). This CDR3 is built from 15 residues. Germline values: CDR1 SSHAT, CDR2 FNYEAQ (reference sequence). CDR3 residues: CASSLGRQPGETQYF. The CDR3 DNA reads TGTGCTAGCAGCTTAGGGAGGCAGCCGGGGGAGACCCAGTACTTC.

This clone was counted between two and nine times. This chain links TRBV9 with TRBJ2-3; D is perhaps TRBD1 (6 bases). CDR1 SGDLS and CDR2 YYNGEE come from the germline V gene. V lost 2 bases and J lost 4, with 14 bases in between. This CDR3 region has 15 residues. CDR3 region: CASSVTGWRSDTQYF. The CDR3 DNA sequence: TGTGCCAGCAGCGTTACAGGGTGGAGGTCAGATACGCAGTATTTT.

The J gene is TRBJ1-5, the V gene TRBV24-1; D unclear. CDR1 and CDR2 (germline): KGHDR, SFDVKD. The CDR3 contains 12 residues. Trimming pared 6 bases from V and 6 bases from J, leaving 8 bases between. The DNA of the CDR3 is TGTGCCACCAGTTCCGGGAGTCAGCCCCAGCATTTT. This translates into CATSSGSQPQHF.

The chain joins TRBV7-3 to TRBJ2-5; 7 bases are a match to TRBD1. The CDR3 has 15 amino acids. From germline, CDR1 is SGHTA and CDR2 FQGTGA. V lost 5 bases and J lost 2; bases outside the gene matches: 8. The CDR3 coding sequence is TGTGCCAGCAGCCCCCGGACAGGCGCGCAAGAGACCCAGTACTTC. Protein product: CASSPRTGAQETQYF.

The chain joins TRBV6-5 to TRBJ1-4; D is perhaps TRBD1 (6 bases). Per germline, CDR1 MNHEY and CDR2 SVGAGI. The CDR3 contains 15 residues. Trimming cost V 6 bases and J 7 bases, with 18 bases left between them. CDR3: CASRPSGGPGEKLFF. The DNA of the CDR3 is TGTGCCAGCAGGCCTTCCGGGGGGCCGGGTGAAAAACTGTTTTTT.

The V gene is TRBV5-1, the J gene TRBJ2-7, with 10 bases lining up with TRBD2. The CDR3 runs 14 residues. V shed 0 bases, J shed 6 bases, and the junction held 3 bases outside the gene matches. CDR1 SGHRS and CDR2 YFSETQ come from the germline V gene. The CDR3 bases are TGCGCCAGCAGCTTGGGATTAGCGGGAGGCGAGCAGTACTTC. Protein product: CASSLGLAGGEQYF.

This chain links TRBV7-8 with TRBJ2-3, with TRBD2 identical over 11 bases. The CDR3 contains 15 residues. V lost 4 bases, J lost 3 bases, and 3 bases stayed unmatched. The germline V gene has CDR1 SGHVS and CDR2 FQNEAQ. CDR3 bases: TGTGCCAGCAGCTCTAGCGGGAGGTCAACAGATACGCAGTATTTT. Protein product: CASSSSGRSTDTQYF.

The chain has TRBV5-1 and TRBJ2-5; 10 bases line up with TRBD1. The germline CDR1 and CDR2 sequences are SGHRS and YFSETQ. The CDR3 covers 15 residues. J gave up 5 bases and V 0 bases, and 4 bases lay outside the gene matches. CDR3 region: CASSLAGQGGETQYF. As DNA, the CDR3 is TGCGCCAGCAGCTTGGCAGGACAGGGGGGGGAGACCCAGTACTTC.

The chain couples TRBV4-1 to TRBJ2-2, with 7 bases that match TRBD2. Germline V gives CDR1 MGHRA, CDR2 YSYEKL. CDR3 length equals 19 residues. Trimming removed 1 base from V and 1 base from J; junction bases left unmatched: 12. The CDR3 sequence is CASSQVGPGASGNTGELFF. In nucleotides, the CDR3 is TGCGCCAGCAGCCAAGTAGGACCCGGGGCTAGCGGGAACACCGGGGAGCTGTTTTTT.